This T cell receptor (beta chain) came from a study of blood T cell repertoires in COVID-19. Per the original data handling: Amplification from reference gene primers served as the basis for estimated nucleated cell counts. This table comes from immunoSEQ multiplex PCR, and its TCRdb copy is limited to in-frame clones, with some not included. V and J calls and clone size follow that table, whereas D and trimming were derived from the DNA. The profile covers about 240,000 clones, with around 83% appearing a single time and 9.6% taken by the ten largest. Germline-derived CDR1 and CDR2 are LGHNT and FRNRAP. Trimming left V 4 bases short and J 4 bases short, with 10 bases between. CDR3 length equals 13 residues.

The receptor was derived from an elderly woman with acute or convalescent COVID-19. Sequencing input: peripheral blood. The chain carries TRBV12-5 and TRBJ1-1, with no clear D. The chain's CDR3 is CASGSPRSTEAFF. In DNA, the CDR3 is TGTGCTAGTGGTTCCCCTAGGTCCACTGAAGCTTTCTTT.